The next 29 T cell receptor beta chains were all read from a single sample in a study of T cells in Graves' hyperthyroidism and ophthalmopathy. TCR beta CDR3 region amplification was performed from RNA transcripts. When the TCR CDR3 underwent first-round RT-PCR, the HTBI primer set was used. One entry per CDR3 protein, called by TCRdb with MiXCR from the multiplex PCR reads. The sample includes around 100,000 distinct CDR3 sequences, 47% seen only once; the top ten take roughly 25%. Sequencing was performed on blood. Every receptor here comes from a man aged 35 to 55 with Graves' hyperthyroidism.

The chain couples TRBV7-3 to TRBJ1-5; D not resolved. V lost 6 bases and J lost 11, with 20 bases in between. The V gene's germline CDR1 is SGHTA and CDR2 FQGTGA. The CDR3 runs to 14 residues. The CDR3 loop is CASSPRGGSETQHF. The CDR3 DNA sequence: TGTGCCAGCAGTCCCCGGGGAGGCTCGGAGACCCAGCATTTT. Based on the CDR3 plus reference TRBV7-3 and TRBJ1-5, the full variable domain is GAGVSQTPSNKVTEKGKYVELRCDPISGHTALYWYRQSLGQGPEFLIYFQGTGAADDSGLPNDRFFAVRPEGSVSTLKIQRTERGDSAVYLCASSPRGGSETQHFGDGTRLSIL.

The chain is built from TRBV7-2 and TRBJ2-1; 11 nucleotides line up with TRBD2. CDR3 size: 15 residues. Germline V gene data show CDR1 as SGHTA and CDR2 as FQGNSA. J was trimmed by 2 bases and V by 7 bases; bases with no gene match: 4. CDR3: CASTRTSGPYNEQFF. In DNA form, the CDR3 reads TGTGCCAGCACCCGGACTAGCGGGCCCTACAATGAGCAGTTCTTC.

Regarding this clonotype: A junction boundary mismatches the germline segment, possibly from a read error. The chain links TRBV7-9 to TRBJ2-5; 8 nucleotides agree with TRBD2. Per the germline V gene, CDR1 is SEHNR and CDR2 is FQNEAQ (reference sequence). This CDR3 has 14 amino acids. The CDR3 is CSSSLDTGREAQYF. The CDR3 DNA reads as TGTTCCAGCAGCTTAGATACGGGGCGGGAGGCCCAGTACTTC. The variable domain in full, with the rest retrieved from reference TRBV7-9 and TRBJ2-5, is DTGVSQNPRHKITKRGQNVTFRCDPISEHNRLYWYRQTLGQGPEFLTYFQNEAQLEKSRLLSDRFSAERPKGSFSTLEIQRTEQGDSAMYLCSSSLDTGREAQYFGPGTRLLVL.

J is TRBJ1-1 and V is TRBV2, with no clear D. This CDR3 is 10 amino acids long. Germline values: CDR1 SNHLY, CDR2 FYNNEI. V was pared by 4 bases and J by 9 bases, with 6 bases between. CDR3: CASSGVKAFF. The CDR3, as DNA: TGTGCCAGCAGTGGGGTGAAAGCTTTCTTT.

This clonotype has a count of ten or more. This chain connects TRBV29-1 to TRBJ1-2; D might be TRBD1 (5 bases). The length of the CDR3 is 12 residues. Germline CDR1 and CDR2: SQVTM and ANQGSEA. V was shortened by 6 bases and J by 5 bases, with 13 bases between the two germline ends. CDR3 sequence: CSVAGLRYGYTF. The DNA of the CDR3 is TGCAGCGTAGCGGGACTCCGGTATGGCTACACCTTC. Looking up the rest from reference TRBV29-1 and TRBJ1-2 gives the full variable domain: SAVISQKPSRDICQRGTSLTIQCQVDSQVTMMFWYRQQPGQSLTLIATANQGSEATYESGFVIDKFPISRPNLTFSTLTVSNMSPEDSSIYLCSVAGLRYGYTFGSGTRLTVV.

This rearrangement joins TRBV2 to TRBJ2-1; tentatively, D is TRBD1 (6 bases). The CDR3 is 12 amino acids. Germline-derived CDR1 and CDR2 are SNHLY and FYNNEI. Trimming shortened V by 6 bases and J by 7 bases, and 10 bases separated the two germline ends. The chain's CDR3 is CASRRGKNEQFF. Written as DNA, the CDR3 is TGTGCCAGCAGGAGGGGGAAGAATGAGCAGTTCTTC.

The table lists this clonotype with many counts. The chain recombines TRBV29-1 with TRBJ2-1; the D is unclear. Looked up from germline, CDR1 is SQVTM and CDR2 is ANQGSEA. This CDR3 region has 15 residues. The V and J ends lost 6 bases and 0 bases respectively, with 15 bases between them. This CDR3 reads CSVLVASSSYNEQFF. The CDR3, as DNA: TGCAGCGTCCTAGTAGCCTCTAGCTCCTACAATGAGCAGTTCTTC.

This clonotype came up a few times. Possible read error: a much larger clone is one base away. This sequence joins TRBV5-6 and TRBJ2-7; tentatively, D is TRBD1 (5 bases). The germline gives CDR1 SGHDT, CDR2 YYEEEE. The CDR3 has 15 residues. CDR3 residues: CASSLEARDYYEKYF. The DNA for the CDR3 is TGTGCCAGCAGCTTGGAGGCCAGGGATTACTACGAGAAGTACTTC.

V gene TRBV7-9 combines with J gene TRBJ1-5; tentatively, D is TRBD1 (5 bases). V gave up 2 bases and J gave up 2 bases, with 7 bases separating them. Germline V lookup: CDR1 SEHNR, CDR2 FQNEAQ (reference sequence). The CDR3 is 14 amino acids. The CDR3 nucleotides are TGTGCCAGCAGCTTATCAGGGCGCAATCAGCCCCAGCATTTT. This gives the protein CASSLSGRNQPQHF.

In this sample, this clonotype turned up many times. The chain recombines TRBV20-1 with TRBJ2-1; TRBD1 aligns across 7 bases. CDR3 length: 14 residues. Germline V gene data show CDR1 as DFQATT and CDR2 as SNEGSKA (reference sequence). J lost 8 bases, V lost 3 bases, and 10 bases had no gene match. Here the CDR3 reads CSARGMTGWDEQFF. CDR3 DNA sequence: TGCAGTGCTAGGGGGATGACAGGGTGGGATGAGCAGTTCTTC.

Concerning this clonotype: As the CDR3 is not closed by the conserved phenylalanine or tryptophan, this likely results from a read error. The V and J genes are TRBV11-2 and TRBJ2-2; D not resolved. Germline assignment: CDR1 SGHAT and CDR2 FQNNGV. The CDR3 length is 15 residues. CDR3 bases: TGCGCCAGCAGCTCTGAATGGACGAACACCGGGGAGCTGTTTCTT. Protein: CASSSEWTNTGELFL.

A note on this clonotype: This may stem from a read error, because a much larger clone lies one nucleotide away. This chain connects TRBV12-3 or TRBV12-4 to TRBJ2-7, with D maybe TRBD2 (6 bases). The CDR3 has 13 residues. Here the CDR3 DNA reads TGTCCCAGCAGTTTAGGAGGGGACGACGAGCAGTACTTC. Its translation: CPSSLGGDDEQYF.

The V and J genes are TRBV27 and TRBJ2-7; D perhaps matches TRBD2 (6 bases). Per the germline V gene, CDR1 is MNHEY and CDR2 is SMNVEV (reference sequence). The CDR3 is 13 residues long. Trimming took off 10 bases at V and 2 bases at J, with 15 bases between the two ends. CDR3 bases: TGTGCCACAGGAGGGCCGGGCCCCTACGAGCAGTACTTC. This gives the protein CATGGPGPYEQYF.

This clonotype was observed at least ten times. The rearrangement links TRBV9 to TRBJ1-1, with a possible D match to TRBD1 (5 bases). Germline-derived CDR1 and CDR2 are SGDLS and YYNGEE. The CDR3 is made up of 13 amino acids. Deletions cut 4 bases from V and 6 bases from J, with 13 bases between. CDR3 loop: CASSPMGVAEAFF. CDR3 in DNA: TGTGCCAGCAGCCCGATGGGGGTTGCTGAAGCTTTCTTT.

This clonotype was detected ten times or more. As DNA, the CDR3 is TGTGCCAGCAGCTTAATCGCTGGGGACAGGGGGCATCAGAACAATCAGCCCCAGCATTTT. As protein: CASSLIAGDRGHQNNQPQHF. V and J are TRBV7-6 and TRBJ1-5; 12 nucleotides agree with TRBD1. V shed 2 bases and J 3 bases; nucleotides not matched to a gene: 14. CDR1 is SGHVS and CDR2 is FNYEAQ in the germline V gene. The CDR3 length is 20 residues.

This clonotype was observed many times. The genes are TRBV6-5 and TRBJ1-4; unclear D gene. Germline V gene lookup returns CDR1 MNHEY and CDR2 SVGAGI. V was pared by 0 bases and J by 7 bases, with 6 bases between. The CDR3 has 13 residues. CDR3 amino acids: CASSYSAREKLFF. CDR3 coding DNA: TGTGCCAGCAGTTACTCGGCACGTGAAAAACTGTTTTTT.

The table lists this clonotype with many counts. One end of the junction is discordant with germline, which a read error may explain. The CDR3 sequence: CASSLTQEIPYEQYF. DNA for the CDR3: TGTGCAAGCAGCCTAACGCAGGAAATTCCCTACGAGCAGTACTTC. The rearrangement links TRBV12-3 or TRBV12-4 to TRBJ2-7; D gene uncertain. CDR3 length: 15 amino acids.

The sample holds a few counts of this clonotype. V gene TRBV30 combines with J gene TRBJ1-1; D is unresolved. V gave up 2 bases and J gave up 3 bases, with 7 bases separating them. There are 12 residues in the CDR3. CDR1 and CDR2 from the germline V gene are GTSNPN and SVGIG (reference sequence). This CDR3 is CAWSNRYTEAFF. DNA for the CDR3: TGTGCCTGGAGTAATAGGTACACTGAAGCTTTCTTT.

The V gene is TRBV24-1, the J gene TRBJ2-1; D gene unclear. V was trimmed by 7 bases and J by 3 bases, leaving 12 bases between them. The CDR3 extends over 14 amino acids. Looked up from germline, CDR1 is KGHDR and CDR2 is SFDVKD. CDR3 in amino acids: CATSASLLYNEQFF. The CDR3 nucleotides are TGTGCCACCAGCGCCTCTTTACTCTACAATGAGCAGTTCTTC.

In this sample, this clonotype turned up many times. The V call is TRBV19, the J call TRBJ1-1, with a weak D call TRBD1 (5 bases). Per germline, CDR1 LNHDA and CDR2 SQIVND (reference sequence). V lost 0 bases and J 7 bases, leaving 36 bases between the germline ends. The CDR3 length is 22 residues. This CDR3 reads CASSIDRRRGLNWQRDLLEAFF. The CDR3 DNA reads TGTGCCAGTAGTATAGATCGGAGAAGGGGCCTCAATTGGCAGCGCGACCTCCTTGAAGCTTTCTTT.

In this sample, this clonotype turned up many times. This chain links TRBV29-1 with TRBJ1-1; 9 bases fit TRBD1. CDR1 and CDR2 (germline): SQVTM, ANQGSEA. This CDR3 spans 16 amino acids. The V gene end was trimmed by 0 bases and the J gene end by 5 bases; junction bases not matched to a gene: 10. The CDR3 sequence is CSVEDIGQGKRTEAFF. The CDR3, as DNA: TGCAGCGTTGAAGATATAGGACAGGGGAAGCGGACTGAAGCTTTCTTT. Complete variable domain (other parts from reference TRBV29-1 and TRBJ1-1): SAVISQKPSRDICQRGTSLTIQCQVDSQVTMMFWYRQQPGQSLTLIATANQGSEATYESGFVIDKFPISRPNLTFSTLTVSNMSPEDSSIYLCSVEDIGQGKRTEAFFGQGTRLTVV.

The genes are TRBV5-1 and TRBJ2-6; TRBD2 matches at 10 bases. J lost 4 bases, V lost 4 bases, and 2 bases had no gene match. The CDR3 is 15 residues long. CDR1 and CDR2 from the germline V gene are SGHRS and YFSETQ. The CDR3 bases are TGCGCCAGCAGCATGACTAGCGGGGGGGCCAACGTCCTGACTTTC. Translating gives CASSMTSGGANVLTF.

A single count supports this clonotype. The V gene is TRBV20-1, the J gene TRBJ1-1, with unresolved D. The ends were cut back, 0 bases at V and 6 bases at J, with 8 bases in the middle. Germline V gives CDR1 DFQATT, CDR2 SNEGSKA (reference sequence). This CDR3 is built from 12 residues. CDR3 sequence: CSARDSVSEAFF. The CDR3 nucleotides are TGCAGTGCTAGAGATTCGGTGTCTGAAGCTTTCTTT.

Many counts were recorded for this clonotype. The V and J genes are TRBV5-6 and TRBJ1-2; D is ambiguous. V was trimmed by 0 bases and J by 1 base, leaving 4 bases between them. This CDR3 has 13 amino acids. Germline V gives CDR1 SGHDT, CDR2 YYEEEE. The CDR3 nucleotides read TGTGCCAGCAGCTTGGCGGATAACTATGGCTACACCTTC. Translating gives CASSLADNYGYTF.

This clonotype was seen just once. The chain uses TRBV30 and TRBJ2-7; D possibly corresponds to TRBD2 (5 bases). The CDR3 spans 14 residues. Germline CDR1 and CDR2: GTSNPN and SVGIG (reference sequence). Trimming cost V 4 bases and J 6 bases, with 19 bases left between them. CDR3 in amino acids: CAWTPGGPRPEQYF. CDR3 sequence (DNA): TGTGCCTGGACCCCTGGCGGGCCGCGGCCCGAGCAGTACTTC.

In the case of this clonotype: A much larger clone lies a single base off, so this may be a read error. The rearrangement uses TRBV2 and TRBJ1-1, with TRBD1 matching 8 bases. The CDR3 is 11 amino acids. CDR1 is SNHLY and CDR2 is FYNNEI in the germline V gene. CDR3 bases: TGTGCCTGCAGTCGACAGGGGGAAGCTTTCTTT. Protein: CACSRQGEAFF.

This chain uses TRBV9 with TRBJ1-2; weak D call: TRBD1 (5 bases). Germline loops: CDR1 SGDLS, CDR2 YYNGEE. The CDR3 has 14 amino acids. Trimming stripped 4 bases from V and 4 bases from J, with 14 bases between. CDR3 loop: CASSLTRGTYGYTF. Here the CDR3 DNA reads TGTGCCAGCAGCTTAACTCGGGGGACCTATGGCTACACCTTC. Supplemented by reference TRBV9 and TRBJ1-2, the full variable domain reads DSGVTQTPKHLITATGQRVTLRCSPRSGDLSVYWYQQSLDQGLQFLIQYYNGEERAKGNILERFSAQQFPDLHSELNLSSLELGDSALYFCASSLTRGTYGYTFGSGTRLTVV.

This clonotype was seen repeatedly, ten times or more. The V and J genes are TRBV7-6 and TRBJ2-2, with TRBD2 as a possible D gene (5 bases). This CDR3 spans 16 amino acids. From germline, CDR1 is SGHVS and CDR2 FNYEAQ. V was trimmed by 1 base and J by 0 bases, leaving 9 bases between them. The CDR3 bases are TGTGCCAGCAGCTTAGAGGCCGGGACGAACACCGGGGAGCTGTTTTTT. This encodes CASSLEAGTNTGELFF.

V usage is TRBV15 and J usage is TRBJ2-6; D is unclear. Germline V gene sequence: CDR1 LNHNV, CDR2 YYDKDF (reference sequence). The V gene lost 3 bases and the J gene lost 3 bases, with 9 bases spanning the gap. CDR3 size: 15 residues. CDR3 bases: TGTGCCACCAGCAGCTTAGGTGGTGGGGCCAACGTCCTGACTTTC. This gives the protein CATSSLGGGANVLTF.